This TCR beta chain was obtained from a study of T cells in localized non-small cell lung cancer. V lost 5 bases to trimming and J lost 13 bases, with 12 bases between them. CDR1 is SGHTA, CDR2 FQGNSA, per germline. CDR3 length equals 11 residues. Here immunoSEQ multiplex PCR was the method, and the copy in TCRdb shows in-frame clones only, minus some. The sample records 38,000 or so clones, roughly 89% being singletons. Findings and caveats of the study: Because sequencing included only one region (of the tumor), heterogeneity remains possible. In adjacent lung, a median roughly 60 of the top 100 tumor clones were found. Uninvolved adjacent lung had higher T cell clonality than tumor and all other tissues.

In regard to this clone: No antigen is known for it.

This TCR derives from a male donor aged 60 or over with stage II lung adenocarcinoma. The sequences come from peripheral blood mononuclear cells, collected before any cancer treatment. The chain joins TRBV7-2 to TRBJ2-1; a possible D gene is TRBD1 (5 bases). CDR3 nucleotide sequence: TGTGCCAGCAGCCACAGGTTTGCACAGTTCTTC. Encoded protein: CASSHRFAQFF.